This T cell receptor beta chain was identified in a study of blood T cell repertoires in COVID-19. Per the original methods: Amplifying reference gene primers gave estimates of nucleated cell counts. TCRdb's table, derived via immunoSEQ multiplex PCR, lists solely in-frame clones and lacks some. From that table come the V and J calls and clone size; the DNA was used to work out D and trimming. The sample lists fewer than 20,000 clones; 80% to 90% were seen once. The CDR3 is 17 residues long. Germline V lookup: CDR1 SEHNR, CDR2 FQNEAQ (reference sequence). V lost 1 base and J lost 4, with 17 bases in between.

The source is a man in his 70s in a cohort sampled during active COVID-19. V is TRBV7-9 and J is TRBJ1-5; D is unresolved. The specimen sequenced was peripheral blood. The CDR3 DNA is TGTGCCAGCAGCTTAGTCAACAGACAAGACCTAAATCAGCCCCAGCATTTT. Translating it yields CASSLVNRQDLNQPQHF.